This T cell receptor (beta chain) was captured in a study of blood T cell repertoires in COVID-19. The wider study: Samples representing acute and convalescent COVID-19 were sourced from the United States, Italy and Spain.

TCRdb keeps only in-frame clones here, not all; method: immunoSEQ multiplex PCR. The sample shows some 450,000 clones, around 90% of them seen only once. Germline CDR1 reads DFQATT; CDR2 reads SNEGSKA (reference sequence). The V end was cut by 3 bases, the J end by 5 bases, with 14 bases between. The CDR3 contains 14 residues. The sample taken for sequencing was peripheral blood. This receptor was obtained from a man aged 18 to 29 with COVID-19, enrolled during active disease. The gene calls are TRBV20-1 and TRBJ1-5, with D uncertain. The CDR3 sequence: CSASPQTLDQPQHF. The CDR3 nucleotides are TGCAGTGCTAGTCCCCAGACTCTGGATCAGCCCCAGCATTTT.